The following is a TCR beta chain sequence with its context. What it recognizes is unknown. This sample was included in a study of shared clonotypes between healthy human individuals. The CDR3 is 14 residues long. The germline V gene has CDR1 LGHNA and CDR2 YNFKEQ. V lost 3 bases to trimming and J lost 5 bases; unmatched junction nucleotides: 6. Template for every sorted-subset replicate PCR totaled about 0.2 ug DNA, roughly 30,000 T cell genomes. Sequenced by immunoSEQ multiplex PCR; TCRdb stores in-frame clones only, minus some. In the table there are around 2.1 million clones, approximately 95% of which are singletons. Study-level results: Naive subsets usually exceeded memory subsets in estimated richness. Clonotypes that were shared across a handful of donors made up around 5% of naive CD4 clonotypes.

The specimen sequenced was naive CD4+ T cells sorted from blood. The subset: CD45RA+ positively selected. The chain combines TRBV4-2 with TRBJ2-7, with 8 bases that match TRBD1. The TCR sequence derives from a man aged 18 to 30 in good health. Written as DNA, the CDR3 is TGTGCCAGCAGCCAGAACAGGGGGAGTGACGAGCAGTACTTC. This sequence encodes CASSQNRGSDEQYF.